The next 17 T cell receptor beta chains were all read from a single sample in a study of CD8 T cells in Susac syndrome. RNA, at about 0.5 to 1 ug, was reverse transcribed with random hexamers. A single record per CDR3 protein comes from TCRdb applying MiXCR to the immunoSEQ multiplex PCR reads. Among about 400,000 distinct CDR3 sequences listed, around 83% were seen once. Sequenced input: CD8+ T cells from PBMCs. These receptor sequences come from a human donor with multiple sclerosis.

This chain links TRBV13 with TRBJ2-5; D is uncertain. CDR3 length: 13 residues. With 5 bases removed from V and 1 base from J, the gap between germline ends came to 8 bases. Looked up from germline, CDR1 is PRHDT and CDR2 is FYEKMQ (reference sequence). CDR3 protein: CASSLEAQETQYF. CDR3 DNA: TGTGCCAGCAGCCTCGAGGCCCAAGAGACCCAGTACTTC.

The J gene is TRBJ2-3, the V gene TRBV29-1; TRBD2 might be the D (6 bases). CDR3 length: 14 amino acids. Germline V gives CDR1 SQVTM, CDR2 ANQGSEA. Trimming stripped 6 bases from V and 2 bases from J, with 15 bases between. The CDR3 protein is CSVEGRTTTDTQYF. In DNA form, the CDR3 reads TGCAGCGTGGAGGGGAGGACGACCACAGATACGCAGTATTTT.

This clonotype is a singleton in its sample. This chain joins TRBV24-1 and TRBJ2-1, with D perhaps TRBD2 (5 bases). This CDR3 contains 13 residues. Germline CDR1 reads KGHDR; CDR2 reads SFDVKD. V lost 7 bases, J lost 8 bases, and 14 bases lay in between. The CDR3 sequence: CATRDSTSHEQFF. The CDR3 DNA is TGTGCCACCAGGGACTCTACCTCCCATGAGCAGTTCTTC.

This chain joins TRBV13 and TRBJ2-3, with 9 bases lining up with TRBD2. The germline V gene has CDR1 PRHDT and CDR2 FYEKMQ (reference sequence). This CDR3 is built from 19 residues. V shed 5 bases and J 5 bases; nucleotides not matched to a gene: 20. The CDR3 loop is CASSPLSSWASGEVDTQYF. The DNA of the CDR3 is TGTGCCAGCAGCCCACTTTCGTCCTGGGCTAGCGGGGAAGTAGATACGCAGTATTTT.

V gene TRBV19 combines with J gene TRBJ2-1; weak D call: TRBD1 (6 bases). Germline CDR1 is LNHDA and CDR2 is SQIVND (reference sequence). The CDR3 runs to 13 residues. The germline V and J ends were trimmed by 6 bases and 7 bases, with 13 bases remaining between them. The CDR3 nucleotides are TGTGCCAGTAGCGCGGATAGGGGGAATGAGCAGTTCTTC. This sequence encodes CASSADRGNEQFF.

The chain recombines TRBV27 with TRBJ1-5, with D possibly matching TRBD1 (5 bases). Germline V gene data show CDR1 as MNHEY and CDR2 as SMNVEV (reference sequence). Trimming removed 2 bases at V and 5 bases at J, with 10 bases between. This CDR3 spans 14 amino acids. CDR3 in amino acids: CASSLQGWDQPQHF. In DNA, the CDR3 is TGTGCCAGCAGTTTACAGGGTTGGGATCAGCCCCAGCATTTT.

This chain uses TRBV10-3 with TRBJ2-4, with TRBD1 matching over 8 bases. The V gene's germline CDR1 is ENHRY and CDR2 SYGVKD. The CDR3 totals 15 residues. V trimming: 0 bases; J trimming: 5 bases; junction bases outside the gene matches: 3. DNA for the CDR3: TGTGCCATCAGTGAGTCCCCAGGGGGCGAAAACATTCAGTACTTC. It is translated as CAISESPGGENIQYF.

The V and J genes are TRBV5-4 and TRBJ2-1, with 7 bases that match TRBD2. The CDR3 runs 15 residues. Per germline, CDR1 SGHNT and CDR2 YYREEE (reference sequence). Trimming cost V 9 bases and J 8 bases; bases outside gene matches: 17. Here the CDR3 DNA reads TGTGCCACCCTGGGGTGGCGGGAGAGTTACGATGAGCAGTTCTTC. Protein product: CATLGWRESYDEQFF.

This chain connects TRBV5-1 to TRBJ1-1; 8 bases map to TRBD1. Trimming removed 4 bases from V and 5 bases from J; junction bases left unmatched: 7. The germline gives CDR1 SGHRS, CDR2 YFSETQ. The CDR3 is 14 amino acids. The CDR3 DNA reads as TGCGCCAGCAGCACGACAGGGGTGAGGACTGAAGCTTTCTTT. Translating gives CASSTTGVRTEAFF. The variable domain in full, completed from reference TRBV5-1 and TRBJ1-1, reads KAGVTQTPRYLIKTRGQQVTLSCSPISGHRSVSWYQQTPGQGLQFLFEYFSETQRNKGNFPGRFSGRQFSNSRSEMNVSTLELGDSALYLCASSTTGVRTEAFFGQGTRLTVV.

The V call is TRBV12-3 or TRBV12-4, the J call TRBJ1-2; D may be TRBD1 (6 bases). The CDR3 sequence is 14 residues long. V shed 6 bases and J shed 9 bases, with 20 bases lying between them. The DNA of the CDR3 is TGTGCCAGCAGCACCGCTTTACAGGGAGGAAGCTACACCTTC. Translation gives CASSTALQGGSYTF.

This chain joins TRBV29-1 and TRBJ1-1; a weak D match, TRBD1 (5 bases). The V and J ends lost 4 bases and 11 bases respectively, with 14 bases between them. CDR3 length: 11 residues. The germline V gene encodes CDR1 SQVTM and CDR2 ANQGSEA. The DNA for the CDR3 is TGCAGCGTTGGGGACGGCCTATTGGCTTTCTTT. Translated: CSVGDGLLAFF.

The gene calls are TRBV30 and TRBJ2-4; D might be TRBD1 (5 bases). The CDR3 totals 15 residues. Germline CDR1 reads GTSNPN; CDR2 reads SVGIG (reference sequence). V was pared by 3 bases and J by 0 bases, with 12 bases between. As DNA, the CDR3 is TGTGCCTGGAGAGAAGACAGACTAGCCAAAAACATTCAGTACTTC. This codes for CAWREDRLAKNIQYF.

This clonotype was recorded once. V and J are TRBV2 and TRBJ2-7; D remains ambiguous. The germline V and J ends were trimmed by 5 bases and 7 bases, with 15 bases remaining between them. The CDR3 sequence is 13 residues long. CDR1 and CDR2 from the germline V gene are SNHLY and FYNNEI. The CDR3 nucleotides are TGTGCCAGCAGTCCCCTGGTCCTTAGGGAGCAGTACTTC. Translated, it gives CASSPLVLREQYF.

This chain joins TRBV4-1 and TRBJ1-1; D perhaps matches TRBD1 (5 bases). Trimming left V 0 bases short and J 4 bases short, with 15 bases between. Per germline, CDR1 MGHRA and CDR2 YSYEKL. The CDR3 spans 16 residues. CDR3 nucleotide sequence: TGCGCCAGCAGCCAAGAGGGGGACGGGAGGGGCACTGAAGCTTTCTTT. Residues: CASSQEGDGRGTEAFF.

V and J are TRBV18 and TRBJ1-2; D is unresolved. The length of the CDR3 is 15 residues. Germline CDR1 is KGHSH and CDR2 is LQKENI. V was cut by 6 bases and J by 5 bases, with 19 bases left in between. Written as DNA, the CDR3 is TGTGCCAGCTCCTCAAAGGCAGATACCTTTTATGGCTACACCTTC. This codes for CASSSKADTFYGYTF.

The chain combines TRBV27 with TRBJ2-7; 7 bases are shared with TRBD1. This CDR3 is 14 amino acids long. Losses at the gene ends were 4 bases for V and 0 bases for J; bases not matched to a gene: 3. In germline, CDR1 is MNHEY, CDR2 SMNVEV (reference sequence). CDR3: CASSWTGNSYEQYF. The CDR3 nucleotides are TGTGCCAGCAGTTGGACAGGAAACTCCTACGAGCAGTACTTC.

V gene TRBV14 combines with J gene TRBJ1-5; D is unresolved. This CDR3 is built from 14 residues. The V end lost 3 bases, the J end lost 4 bases, and 10 bases lay between the germline ends. Per germline, CDR1 SGHDN and CDR2 FVKESK. The CDR3 DNA reads TGTGCCAGCAGCCACCCCTTAGGGAATCAGCCCCAGCATTTT. Protein product: CASSHPLGNQPQHF.